This T cell receptor beta chain was retrieved from a study of metastatic and nonmetastatic thyroid tumors. Study as a whole: Samples came from malignant and benign thyroid patients, and repertoires were compared across blood and tumor or nodule tissue.

The authors' processing: Construction of a distant-metastasis classifier for papillary thyroid cancer relied on CDR3 differences across clinicopathological groups. With MiXCR, TCRdb called clones anew from the PCR reads. TCRdb's processing, not the authors', yielded these V and J calls. The sample has tens of thousands of clones, more than 14% seen once. Study-level findings and limits: A significant increase in TCR beta diversity was reportedly seen in malignant thyroid tumors relative to benign nodules, in blood and tumor.

This clone was recorded many times. Its antigen is unknown. This sequence may be a read error, since a much larger clone differs from it by one base. This same CDR3 is encoded by further DNA sequences in the sample. The CDR3 extends over 15 amino acids. Trimming left V 7 bases short and J 10 bases short, with 25 bases between. Germline-derived CDR1 and CDR2 are SNHLY and FYNNEI. Thyroid surgery was preceded by no treatment in any patient. The sample consisted of tumor tissue. The sequence was collected from a female donor with papillary thyroid cancer or a benign thyroid nodule (not recorded which). Some clones in this sample may be carry-over from other donors' samples. J is TRBJ1-2 and V is TRBV2, with D possibly matching TRBD1 (6 bases). CDR3: CASTSGAQGANDYTF. The CDR3 region has the DNA TGTGCCAGCACCTCCGGGGCACAGGGAGCGAATGACTACACCTTC.